These 12 T cell receptor beta chains came from one sample sequenced in a study of blood T cell repertoires in COVID-19. Repertoires were generated with immunoSEQ multiplex PCR, while TCRdb's copy carries only in-frame clones and drops some. The sample yields about 280,000 clones, about 85% seen once. Material for sequencing was peripheral blood. The receptor set was obtained from a human donor in a cohort sampled during active COVID-19.

The J gene is TRBJ1-2, the V gene TRBV3-1 (or the pseudogene TRBV3-2), with a weak D call TRBD1 (5 bases). CDR1 and CDR2 from the germline V gene are LGHDT and YNNKEL (reference sequence). CDR3 length: 12 amino acids. The V and J ends lost 6 bases and 2 bases respectively, with 7 bases between them. The CDR3 sequence: CASREGNYGYTF. The CDR3 DNA reads as TGTGCCAGCAGGGAGGGGAACTATGGCTACACCTTC.

This clone was seen a single time. The chain joins TRBV9 to TRBJ2-1; D might be TRBD1 (5 bases). The CDR3 sequence is 15 residues long. The germline V gene has CDR1 SGDLS and CDR2 YYNGEE. The V gene lost 0 bases and the J gene lost 3 bases, with 10 bases spanning the gap. The CDR3 region has the DNA TGTGCCAGCAGCGTAGGGCAAGGACACTACAATGAGCAGTTCTTC. This gives the protein CASSVGQGHYNEQFF.

V and J are TRBV10-3 and TRBJ2-7; D is unresolved. Trimming stripped 0 bases from V and 3 bases from J, with 12 bases between. CDR3 length: 15 amino acids. Germline CDR1 and CDR2: ENHRY and SYGVKD. Written as DNA, the CDR3 is TGTGCCATCAGTGAGTCTCGAGCCCTATACTACGAGCAGTACTTC. Translated: CAISESRALYYEQYF.

The V call is TRBV28, the J call TRBJ2-7; 12 positions match TRBD1. The CDR3 is made up of 15 amino acids. The V and J ends lost 7 bases and 4 bases, in that order; junction bases with no gene match: 8. CDR1 is MDHEN and CDR2 is SYDVKM in the germline V gene. CDR3 DNA: TGTGCCAGCAACGGGACAGGGGGCGGGGGGTACGAGCAGTACTTC. This codes for CASNGTGGGGYEQYF.

The chain uses TRBV29-1 and TRBJ1-1; TRBD1 matches at 8 bases. J lost 1 base, V lost 4 bases, and 8 bases had no gene match. Per germline, CDR1 SQVTM and CDR2 ANQGSEA. The CDR3 totals 15 residues. CDR3 sequence reads: CSVVVTGTGNTEAFF. As DNA, the CDR3 is TGCAGCGTTGTAGTGACCGGGACAGGGAACACTGAAGCTTTCTTT. Based on the CDR3 plus reference TRBV29-1 and TRBJ1-1, the full variable domain is SAVISQKPSRDICQRGTSLTIQCQVDSQVTMMFWYRQQPGQSLTLIATANQGSEATYESGFVIDKFPISRPNLTFSTLTVSNMSPEDSSIYLCSVVVTGTGNTEAFFGQGTRLTVV.

This clone occurred a few times. This chain uses TRBV7-2 with TRBJ2-1; 13 nucleotides line up with TRBD2. This CDR3 spans 15 amino acids. Germline CDR1 is SGHTA and CDR2 is FQGNSA. The V and J ends lost 5 bases and 9 bases, in that order; junction bases with no gene match: 7. The CDR3 DNA reads TGTGCCAGCAGCCCGACTAGCGGGAGGTCTGGTGAGCAGTTCTTC. Amino acid sequence: CASSPTSGRSGEQFF.

The table lists this clone with a few counts. The rearrangement joins TRBV6-5 to TRBJ2-7; 9 nucleotides align to TRBD1. The CDR3 runs to 15 residues. CDR1 is MNHEY, CDR2 SVGAGI, per germline. The V segment lost 8 bases and the J segment 2 bases; nucleotides outside the gene matches: 10. Here the CDR3 reads CASWSGGTGPYEQYF. In DNA, the CDR3 is TGTGCCAGCTGGTCCGGAGGGACAGGGCCCTACGAGCAGTACTTC.

This clone was counted once. This chain connects TRBV19 to TRBJ2-7; 9 nucleotides line up with TRBD1. V shed 6 bases, J shed 5 bases, and the junction held 5 bases outside the gene matches. Germline V gene lookup returns CDR1 LNHDA and CDR2 SQIVND (reference sequence). The CDR3 length is 13 residues. The CDR3 here is CASRDRGAHEQYF. The CDR3 region has the DNA TGTGCCAGTAGGGACAGGGGCGCACACGAGCAGTACTTC.

J is TRBJ2-2 and V is TRBV7-2, with TRBD2 matching 16 bases. The germline V gene has CDR1 SGHTA and CDR2 FQGNSA. V lost 5 bases, J lost 3 bases, and 6 bases stayed unmatched. There are 18 residues in the CDR3. CDR3 bases: TGTGCCAGCAGCCCCGGGACTAGCGGGAGGGCCGACACCGGGGAGCTGTTTTTT. Translating gives CASSPGTSGRADTGELFF.

CDR3 amino acids: CASSRQTSQGSYEQYF. CDR3 coding DNA: TGTGCCAGCAGCCGCCAAACTTCACAGGGATCCTACGAGCAGTACTTC. The chain combines TRBV5-4 with TRBJ2-7; D possibly corresponds to TRBD1 (6 bases). CDR1 SGHNT and CDR2 YYREEE come from the germline V gene (reference sequence). Trimming stripped 4 bases from V and 1 base from J, with 18 bases between. The CDR3 loop spans 16 amino acids.

The V and J genes are TRBV7-9 and TRBJ2-7, with D perhaps matching TRBD1 (5 bases). The CDR3 has 14 amino acids. Germline CDR1 is SEHNR and CDR2 is FQNEAQ (reference sequence). The ends were cut back, 4 bases at V and 5 bases at J, with 15 bases in the middle. This CDR3 is CASSSTLSTDEQYF. DNA of the CDR3: TGTGCCAGCAGCTCGACCCTATCGACAGACGAGCAGTACTTC.

J is TRBJ2-1 and V is TRBV30; 9 bases map to TRBD1. The CDR3 has 14 amino acids. CDR1 GTSNPN and CDR2 SVGIG come from the germline V gene (reference sequence). V lost 1 base to trimming and J lost 10 bases; unmatched junction nucleotides: 8. The CDR3 here is CAWSALGQGDEQFF. CDR3 nucleotides: TGTGCCTGGAGTGCCCTGGGACAGGGCGACGAGCAGTTCTTC.